These 2 T cell receptor beta chains were all obtained from the same sample, sequenced in a study of cytomegalovirus exposure and HLA in healthy donors. The assay was immunoSEQ multiplex PCR, and TCRdb's table has in-frame clones only and misses some. The top ten hold more than 1.5% of the sample, which has 200,000 or so clones, over 75% seen once. Sequenced input: PBMCs. The receptors here all came from a woman younger than 35 in good health and CMV-seropositive.

This clone was counted once. J is TRBJ2-7 and V is TRBV4-1, with D maybe TRBD1 (6 bases). This CDR3 is 15 amino acids long. Trimming removed 0 bases from V and 0 bases from J, with 9 bases in between. Germline loops: CDR1 MGHRA, CDR2 YSYEKL. As DNA, the CDR3 is TGCGCCAGCAGCCAAGACGAGACAGGCTCCTACGAGCAGTACTTC. The encoded protein is CASSQDETGSYEQYF.

Only a few counts were recorded for this clone. V usage is TRBV11-2 and J usage is TRBJ1-2; D call uncertain. The V gene lost 5 bases and the J gene lost 4 bases, with 11 bases spanning the gap. This CDR3 has 13 amino acids. Germline lookup yields CDR1 SGHAT and CDR2 FQNNGV. CDR3 amino acids: CASSLTGLYGYTF. CDR3 nucleotide sequence: TGTGCCAGCAGCCTTACTGGGCTCTATGGCTACACCTTC.